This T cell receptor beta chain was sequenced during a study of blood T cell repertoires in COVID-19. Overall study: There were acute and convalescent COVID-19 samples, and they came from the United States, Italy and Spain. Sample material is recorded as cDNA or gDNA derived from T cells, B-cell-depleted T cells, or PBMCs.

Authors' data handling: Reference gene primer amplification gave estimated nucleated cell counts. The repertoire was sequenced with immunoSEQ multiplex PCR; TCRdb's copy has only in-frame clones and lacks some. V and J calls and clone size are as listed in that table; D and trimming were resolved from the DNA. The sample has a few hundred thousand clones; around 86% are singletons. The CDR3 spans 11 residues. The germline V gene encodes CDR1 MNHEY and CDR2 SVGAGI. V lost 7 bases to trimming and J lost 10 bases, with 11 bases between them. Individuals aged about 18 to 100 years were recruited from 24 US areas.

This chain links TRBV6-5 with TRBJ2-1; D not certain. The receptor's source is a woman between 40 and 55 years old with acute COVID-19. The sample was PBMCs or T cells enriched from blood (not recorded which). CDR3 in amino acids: CASNTFLEQFF. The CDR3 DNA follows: TGTGCCAGCAATACTTTTCTGGAGCAGTTCTTC.